The present entry profiles one T cell receptor beta chain with its context. The sample is drawn from a study of blood T cell repertoires in COVID-19. Cohorts were assigned according to the clinical history that participants reported. Exposed enrollees encountered a COVID-19 case at some point within 2 weeks before study entry. Using immunoSEQ multiplex PCR, the repertoire was profiled, and TCRdb retains in-frame clones only, with some absent. The repertoire holds 400,000 to 500,000 clones, with around nine tenths as singletons. The sequencing sample was made of PBMCs or T cells enriched from blood (not recorded which). The receptor's source is a woman younger than 35 who had been exposed to COVID-19.

In nucleotides, the CDR3 is TGTGCCAGCAGTGGCGGGCAGGGGGAGACCCAGTACTTC. Amino acid sequence: CASSGGQGETQYF. V and J are TRBV2 and TRBJ2-5; weak D call: TRBD1 (6 bases). V lost 4 bases to trimming and J lost 5 bases, with 11 bases between them. Germline V gene data show CDR1 as SNHLY and CDR2 as FYNNEI. This CDR3 has 13 residues.